One sample yielded the 28 T cell receptor beta chains listed below, sequenced in a study of cytomegalovirus exposure and HLA in healthy donors. Profiling relied on immunoSEQ multiplex PCR, and the TCRdb table lists in-frame clones only, not all of them. The table lists over 60,000 clones, 85% to 95% of them singletons, with 3% to 3.5% in the top ten. Sequenced sample: PBMCs. Receptors originate from a man aged 18 to 30 in good health and CMV-seronegative.

The chain carries TRBV19 and TRBJ2-1; the match to TRBD1 covers 7 bases. CDR1 is LNHDA, CDR2 SQIVND, per germline (reference sequence). The CDR3 covers 15 residues. Trimming took 4 bases from V and 0 from J; bases not matched to a gene: 3. The CDR3 protein is CASSTQGSSYNEQFF. For the CDR3, the DNA is TGTGCCAGTAGTACACAGGGGAGCTCCTACAATGAGCAGTTCTTC.

The chain recombines TRBV5-1 with TRBJ1-3, with 10 bases matching TRBD1. The ends lost 1 base at V and 3 bases at J; junction bases unmatched: 7. The CDR3 runs 17 residues. Germline loops: CDR1 SGHRS, CDR2 YFSETQ. CDR3 nucleotides: TGCGCCAGCAGCTTGACTTTCGACAGGGGGCTTGGAAACACCATATATTTT. The encoded protein is CASSLTFDRGLGNTIYF. Full variable domain (rest looked up from reference TRBV5-1 and TRBJ1-3): KAGVTQTPRYLIKTRGQQVTLSCSPISGHRSVSWYQQTPGQGLQFLFEYFSETQRNKGNFPGRFSGRQFSNSRSEMNVSTLELGDSALYLCASSLTFDRGLGNTIYFGEGSWLTVV.

The chain joins TRBV28 to TRBJ1-2; D gene unclear. Germline lookup yields CDR1 MDHEN and CDR2 SYDVKM. V was shortened by 5 bases and J by 9 bases, with 10 bases between the two germline ends. This CDR3 region has 11 residues. The CDR3 DNA reads as TGTGCCAGCAGTCAAACAACGAGCTACACCTTC. It codes for CASSQTTSYTF.

The rearrangement uses TRBV6-6 and TRBJ2-2, with D possibly being TRBD1 (6 bases). Trimming pared 8 bases from V and 1 base from J, leaving 14 bases between. Looked up from germline, CDR1 is MNHNY and CDR2 is SVGAGI (reference sequence). The length of the CDR3 is 15 residues. The CDR3: CASGAGTLNTGELFF. The CDR3 region has the DNA TGTGCCAGCGGTGCCGGGACATTGAACACCGGGGAGCTGTTTTTT.

This chain joins TRBV4-1 and TRBJ1-1; no clear D gene. The CDR3 totals 15 residues. Trimming stripped 4 bases from V and 8 bases from J, with 20 bases between. In germline, CDR1 is MGHRA, CDR2 YSYEKL. The CDR3 protein is CASSPSLPPTTEAFF. The CDR3, as DNA: TGCGCCAGCAGCCCCTCATTACCTCCCACAACGGAAGCTTTCTTT.

The rearrangement uses TRBV7-9 and TRBJ2-7; 11 bases are a match to TRBD1. V trimming: 0 bases; J trimming: 3 bases; junction bases outside the gene matches: 7. The CDR3 totals 17 residues. The germline V gene encodes CDR1 SEHNR and CDR2 FQNEAQ (reference sequence). The CDR3, as DNA: TGTGCCAGCAGCTTAGCGCTCGCAGGGACAGGGGGCTACGAGCAGTACTTC. Its translation is CASSLALAGTGGYEQYF.

The chain links TRBV28 to TRBJ1-2, with 9 positions matching TRBD1. This CDR3 region has 14 residues. Germline V gives CDR1 MDHEN, CDR2 SYDVKM. This CDR3 is CAVSWTGAYYGYTF. In DNA, the CDR3 is TGTGCAGTTAGTTGGACAGGGGCTTACTATGGCTACACCTTC.

V and J are TRBV5-1 and TRBJ2-1, with 7 nucleotides matching TRBD2. The CDR3 sequence is 16 residues long. Unmatched junction bases numbered 9, after V lost 0 bases and J lost 6 bases. Looked up from germline, CDR1 is SGHRS and CDR2 is YFSETQ. DNA for the CDR3: TGCGCCAGCAGCTTGGTGGGTGGGGGGGTTTCCAATGAGCAGTTCTTC. Amino acid sequence: CASSLVGGGVSNEQFF.

The rearrangement links TRBV27 to TRBJ1-1; 8 positions agree with TRBD1. The CDR3 totals 16 residues. Germline CDR1 and CDR2: MNHEY and SMNVEV (reference sequence). Trimming removed 6 bases from V and 1 base from J; junction bases left unmatched: 10. The CDR3 DNA follows: TGTGCCAGCAGGGACCCTGGGCAGGGGGCGAACACTGAAGCTTTCTTT. Translating gives CASRDPGQGANTEAFF.

The V gene is TRBV9, the J gene TRBJ1-5; 8 bases agree with TRBD1. The CDR3 sequence is 18 residues long. The trim removed 3 bases at V and 1 base at J, leaving 12 bases unmatched. Germline-derived CDR1 and CDR2 are SGDLS and YYNGEE. The CDR3 loop is CASSGDRGGSISNQPQHF. CDR3 in DNA: TGTGCCAGCAGCGGAGACAGGGGAGGGAGTATCAGCAATCAGCCCCAGCATTTT. Using reference TRBV9 and TRBJ1-5 for the parts outside the CDR3, the full variable domain is DSGVTQTPKHLITATGQRVTLRCSPRSGDLSVYWYQQSLDQGLQFLIQYYNGEERAKGNILERFSAQQFPDLHSELNLSSLELGDSALYFCASSGDRGGSISNQPQHFGDGTRLSIL.

This chain connects TRBV18 to TRBJ1-6; TRBD1 matches at 9 bases. The V gene's germline CDR1 is KGHSH and CDR2 LQKENI. CDR3 length: 15 residues. V lost 6 bases and J lost 5; bases outside the gene matches: 5. The CDR3 nucleotides read TGTGCCAGCTCCGAGGGACAGGGCAATAATTCACCCCTCCACTTT. As protein: CASSEGQGNNSPLHF.

The rearrangement links TRBV10-3 to TRBJ2-3; 10 bases are shared with TRBD2. Per germline, CDR1 ENHRY and CDR2 SYGVKD. The length of the CDR3 is 16 residues. J was trimmed by 0 bases and V by 5 bases; bases with no gene match: 5. The CDR3 nucleotides read TGTGCCATCAGTATGCTAGCGGGGGCTAGCACAGATACGCAGTATTTT. Translation: CAISMLAGASTDTQYF.

This rearrangement joins TRBV6-5 to TRBJ1-1; 7 bases are a match to TRBD1. J gave up 2 bases and V 4 bases, and 4 bases lay outside the gene matches. The CDR3 runs 14 residues. Germline-derived CDR1 and CDR2 are MNHEY and SVGAGI. CDR3 nucleotides: TGTGCCAGCAGTTTTGGACAGGTTAACACTGAAGCTTTCTTT. Protein sequence: CASSFGQVNTEAFF.

The rearrangement uses TRBV27 and TRBJ2-1; weak D call: TRBD2 (7 bases). V lost 5 bases to trimming and J lost 6 bases, with 17 bases between them. The length of the CDR3 is 15 residues. The germline V gene has CDR1 MNHEY and CDR2 SMNVEV (reference sequence). CDR3 sequence (DNA): TGTGCCAGCAGTCCACTCTTAGGGGGGGGCAATGAGCAGTTCTTC. As protein: CASSPLLGGGNEQFF.

This chain joins TRBV27 and TRBJ1-2; no clear D gene. This CDR3 comprises 13 residues. CDR1 and CDR2 from the germline V gene are MNHEY and SMNVEV (reference sequence). The V gene lost 3 bases and the J gene lost 8 bases, with 13 bases spanning the gap. For the CDR3, the DNA is TGTGCCAGCAGTTTTCGCTGGGGAGGCGGCTACACCTTC. Its translation is CASSFRWGGGYTF.

V usage is TRBV4-1 and J usage is TRBJ2-2; the match to TRBD2 covers 10 bases. V was pared by 5 bases and J by 0 bases, with 9 bases of the junction left unmatched. The CDR3 has 18 amino acids. The germline CDR1 and CDR2 sequences are MGHRA and YSYEKL. CDR3 in amino acids: CASSIRASGGANTGELFF. In DNA, the CDR3 is TGCGCCAGCAGCATCAGGGCCAGCGGGGGGGCGAACACCGGGGAGCTGTTTTTT.

V and J are TRBV5-4 and TRBJ1-1, with TRBD1 matching over 7 bases. The CDR3 runs to 15 residues. V was pared by 3 bases and J by 2 bases, with 7 bases of the junction left unmatched. The germline CDR1 and CDR2 sequences are SGHNT and YYREEE (reference sequence). This CDR3 reads CASSSGGTANTEAFF. The CDR3 DNA reads TGTGCCAGCAGCTCTGGCGGGACAGCTAACACTGAAGCTTTCTTT.

The chain recombines TRBV6-4 with TRBJ2-3; TRBD2 agrees at 11 bases. V trimming: 5 bases; J trimming: 2 bases; junction bases outside the gene matches: 3. The CDR3 is 15 amino acids. Germline CDR1 is MRHNA and CDR2 is SNTAGT. The CDR3 protein is CASSPTSGATDTQYF. In DNA, the CDR3 is TGTGCCAGCAGTCCGACTAGCGGGGCCACAGATACGCAGTATTTT.

The rearrangement links TRBV7-9 to TRBJ1-1; the match to TRBD1 covers 7 bases. This CDR3 is built from 15 residues. The germline gives CDR1 SEHNR, CDR2 FQNEAQ (reference sequence). The J segment lost 1 base and the V segment lost 5 bases, leaving 7 bases of the junction unmatched. CDR3 DNA: TGTGCCAGCAGCCAGAGTGGGACAGCGAACACTGAAGCTTTCTTT. It translates to CASSQSGTANTEAFF.

The V gene is TRBV5-5, the J gene TRBJ2-1; D not resolved. Trimming stripped 4 bases from V and 0 bases from J, with 17 bases between. CDR3 length equals 17 residues. CDR1 and CDR2 from the germline V gene are SGHKS and YYEKEE (reference sequence). The chain's CDR3 is CASSIDSTFSSYNEQFF. DNA for the CDR3: TGTGCCAGCAGCATCGATTCCACTTTTAGCTCCTACAATGAGCAGTTCTTC.

The gene calls are TRBV11-2 and TRBJ2-7; 7 bases line up with TRBD1. The junction had 2 bases not matched to a gene; V was cut back by 3 bases and J by 0 bases. This CDR3 region has 14 residues. Germline V lookup: CDR1 SGHAT, CDR2 FQNNGV. CDR3 amino acids: CASSLGQISYEQYF. In DNA, the CDR3 is TGTGCCAGCAGCTTGGGACAGATCTCCTACGAGCAGTACTTC. Full variable domain (outside the CDR3, taken from reference TRBV11-2 and TRBJ2-7): EAGVAQSPRYKIIEKRQSVAFWCNPISGHATLYWYQQILGQGPKLLIQFQNNGVVDDSQLPKDRFSAERLKGVDSTLKIQPAKLEDSAVYLCASSLGQISYEQYFGPGTRLTVT.

The gene calls are TRBV29-1 and TRBJ2-2; possible D gene TRBD1, 5 bases. From germline, CDR1 is SQVTM and CDR2 ANQGSEA. V lost 4 bases and J lost 6, with 15 bases in between. CDR3 length: 14 amino acids. This chain's CDR3 is CSVGPDSLPGELFF. CDR3 bases: TGCAGCGTTGGGCCAGACAGTTTGCCCGGGGAGCTGTTTTTT.

The genes are TRBV30 and TRBJ1-6; maybe TRBD1 (5 bases). The V gene lost 3 bases and the J gene lost 8 bases, with 8 bases spanning the gap. This CDR3 region has 12 residues. Germline lookup yields CDR1 GTSNPN and CDR2 SVGIG (reference sequence). DNA for the CDR3: TGTGCCTGGAGGGAAGGGGATTCACCCCTCCACTTT. It is translated as CAWREGDSPLHF.

V gene TRBV27 combines with J gene TRBJ1-1, with 7 nucleotides matching TRBD1. V trimming: 7 bases; J trimming: 2 bases; junction bases outside the gene matches: 10. The CDR3 runs to 15 residues. From germline, CDR1 is MNHEY and CDR2 SMNVEV (reference sequence). The CDR3, as DNA: TGTGCCAGCAACTCCCCGGACAGGTTTAACACTGAAGCTTTCTTT. Translating gives CASNSPDRFNTEAFF.

The CDR3 protein is CASSLASGTGLDQPQHF. The CDR3 DNA is TGTGCCAGCAGCTTAGCTTCAGGGACAGGGCTTGATCAGCCCCAGCATTTT. The rearrangement uses TRBV7-6 and TRBJ1-5; 9 positions agree with TRBD1. V lost 0 bases, J lost 5 bases, and 8 bases stayed unmatched. CDR1 is SGHVS, CDR2 FNYEAQ, per germline. CDR3 length equals 17 residues.

This chain joins TRBV11-3 and TRBJ2-3; 8 nucleotides line up with TRBD2. Losses at the gene ends were 3 bases for V and 4 bases for J; bases not matched to a gene: 6. This CDR3 is built from 15 residues. Germline lookup yields CDR1 SGHNT and CDR2 YENEEA. CDR3 nucleotides: TGTGCCAGCAGCTTTTACGGGGGGGCGCCAGATACGCAGTATTTT. Amino acids: CASSFYGGAPDTQYF.

The V and J genes are TRBV5-4 and TRBJ1-2; D perhaps matches TRBD1 (5 bases). Germline values: CDR1 SGHNT, CDR2 YYREEE (reference sequence). This CDR3 is 13 amino acids long. Trimming removed 2 bases at V and 3 bases at J, with 8 bases between. The CDR3, as DNA: TGTGCCAGCAGCTTTCCGGGGGACTATGGCTACACCTTC. Protein sequence: CASSFPGDYGYTF.

The chain is built from TRBV30 and TRBJ1-5, with D uncertain. The CDR3 runs to 12 residues. Germline lookup yields CDR1 GTSNPN and CDR2 SVGIG (reference sequence). Trimming removed 7 bases from V and 4 bases from J, with 11 bases in between. CDR3 protein: CAYGNSNQPQHF. The CDR3 DNA reads as TGTGCCTACGGGAATTCTAATCAGCCCCAGCATTTT.